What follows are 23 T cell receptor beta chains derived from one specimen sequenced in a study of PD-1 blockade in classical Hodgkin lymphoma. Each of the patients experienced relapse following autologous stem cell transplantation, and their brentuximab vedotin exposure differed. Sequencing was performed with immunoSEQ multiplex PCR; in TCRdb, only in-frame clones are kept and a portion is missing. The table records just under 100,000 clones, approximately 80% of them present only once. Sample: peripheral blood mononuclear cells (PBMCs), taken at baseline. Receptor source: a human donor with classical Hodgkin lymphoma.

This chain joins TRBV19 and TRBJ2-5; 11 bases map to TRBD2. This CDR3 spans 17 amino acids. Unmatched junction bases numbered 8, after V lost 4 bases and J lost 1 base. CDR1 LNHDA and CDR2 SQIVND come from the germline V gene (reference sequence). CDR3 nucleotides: TGTGCCAGTAGTACATCCGGGACTAGCGGCCCCCAAGAGACCCAGTACTTC. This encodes CASSTSGTSGPQETQYF.

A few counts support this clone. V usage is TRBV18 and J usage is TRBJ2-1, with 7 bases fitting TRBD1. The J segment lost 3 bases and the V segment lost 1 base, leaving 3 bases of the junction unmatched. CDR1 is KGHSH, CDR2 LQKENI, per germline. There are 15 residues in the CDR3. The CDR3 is CASSPRDSYYNEQFF. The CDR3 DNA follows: TGTGCCAGCTCACCACGGGACAGTTACTACAATGAGCAGTTCTTC.

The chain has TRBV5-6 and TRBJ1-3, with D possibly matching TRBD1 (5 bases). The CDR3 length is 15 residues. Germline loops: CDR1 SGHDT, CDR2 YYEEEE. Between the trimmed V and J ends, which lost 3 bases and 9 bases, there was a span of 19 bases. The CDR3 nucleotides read TGTGCCAGCAGCTGGGGCTCCTCTGCTGTTGGCACCATATATTTT. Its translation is CASSWGSSAVGTIYF. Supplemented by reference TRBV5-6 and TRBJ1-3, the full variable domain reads DAGVTQSPTHLIKTRGQQVTLRCSPKSGHDTVSWYQQALGQGPQFIFQYYEEEERQRGNFPDRFSGHQFPNYSSELNVNALLLGDSALYLCASSWGSSAVGTIYFGEGSWLTVV.

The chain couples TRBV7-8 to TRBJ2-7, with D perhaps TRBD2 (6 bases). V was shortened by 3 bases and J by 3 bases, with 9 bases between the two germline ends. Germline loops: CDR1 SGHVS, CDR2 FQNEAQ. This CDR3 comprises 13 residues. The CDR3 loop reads CASSLGGNYEQYF. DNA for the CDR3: TGTGCCAGCAGCTTGGGCGGGAACTACGAGCAGTACTTC.

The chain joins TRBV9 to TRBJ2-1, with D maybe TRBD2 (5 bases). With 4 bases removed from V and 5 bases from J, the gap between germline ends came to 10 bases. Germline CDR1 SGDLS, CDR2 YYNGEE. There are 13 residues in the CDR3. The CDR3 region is CASSPTRDNEQFF. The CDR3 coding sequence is TGTGCCAGCAGCCCGACGAGGGACAATGAGCAGTTCTTC.

The CDR3 sequence is CAISAGTDNEKLFF. The CDR3, as DNA: TGTGCCATCAGTGCCGGGACAGACAATGAAAAACTGTTTTTT. The chain combines TRBV10-3 with TRBJ1-4; 7 bases map to TRBD1. V was pared by 4 bases and J by 5 bases, with 4 bases of the junction left unmatched. The CDR3 is 14 residues long. Germline-derived CDR1 and CDR2 are ENHRY and SYGVKD.

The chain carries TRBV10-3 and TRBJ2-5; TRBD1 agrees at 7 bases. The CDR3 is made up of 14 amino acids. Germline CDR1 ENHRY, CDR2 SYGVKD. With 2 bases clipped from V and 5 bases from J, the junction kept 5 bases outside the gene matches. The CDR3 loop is CAISEGDRVETQYF. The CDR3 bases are TGTGCCATCAGTGAGGGAGACAGGGTGGAGACCCAGTACTTC.

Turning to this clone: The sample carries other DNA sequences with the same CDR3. As DNA, the CDR3 is TGTGCCAGTAGTATATCGAGCCTCCTATCCTACGAGCAGTACTTC. It translates to CASSISSLLSYEQYF. The chain is built from TRBV19 and TRBJ2-7; no reliable D call. This CDR3 comprises 15 residues. Germline V gene data show CDR1 as LNHDA and CDR2 as SQIVND (reference sequence). The germline V and J ends were trimmed by 2 bases and 1 base, with 12 bases remaining between them.

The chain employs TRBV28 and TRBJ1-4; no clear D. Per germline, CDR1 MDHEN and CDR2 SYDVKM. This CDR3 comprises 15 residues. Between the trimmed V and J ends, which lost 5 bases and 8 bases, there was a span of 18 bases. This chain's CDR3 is CASSPAQRAGEKLFF. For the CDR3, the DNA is TGTGCCAGCAGTCCCGCACAACGGGCCGGCGAAAAACTGTTTTTT. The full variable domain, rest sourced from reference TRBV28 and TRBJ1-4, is DVKVTQSSRYLVKRTGEKVFLECVQDMDHENMFWYRQDPGLGLRLIYFSYDVKMKEKGDIPEGYSVSREKKERFSLILESASTNQTSMYLCASSPAQRAGEKLFFGSGTQLSVL.

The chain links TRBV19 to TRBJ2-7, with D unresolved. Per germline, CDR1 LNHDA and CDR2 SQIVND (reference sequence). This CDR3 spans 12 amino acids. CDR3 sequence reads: CVPRQRSHEQYF. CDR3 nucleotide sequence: TGTGTACCCAGGCAGCGTTCCCACGAGCAGTACTTC.

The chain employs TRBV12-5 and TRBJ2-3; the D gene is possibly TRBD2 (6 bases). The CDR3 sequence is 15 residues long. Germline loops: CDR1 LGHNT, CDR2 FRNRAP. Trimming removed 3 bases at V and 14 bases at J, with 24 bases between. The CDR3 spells CASGFDGSPRKSGYF. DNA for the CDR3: TGTGCTAGTGGTTTTGACGGGAGCCCGAGGAAGTCGGGGTATTTT. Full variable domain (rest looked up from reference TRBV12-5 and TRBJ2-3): DARVTQTPRHKVTEMGQEVTMRCQPILGHNTVFWYRQTMMQGLELLAYFRNRAPLDDSGMPKDRFSAEMPDATLATLKIQPSEPRDSAVYFCASGFDGSPRKSGYFGPGTRLTVL.

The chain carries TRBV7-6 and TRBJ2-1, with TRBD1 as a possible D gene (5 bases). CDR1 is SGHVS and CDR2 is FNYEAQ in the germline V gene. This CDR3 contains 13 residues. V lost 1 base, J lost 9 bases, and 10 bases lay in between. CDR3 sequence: CASSLGGHGEQFF. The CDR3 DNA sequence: TGTGCCAGCAGCTTAGGGGGCCACGGTGAGCAGTTCTTC.

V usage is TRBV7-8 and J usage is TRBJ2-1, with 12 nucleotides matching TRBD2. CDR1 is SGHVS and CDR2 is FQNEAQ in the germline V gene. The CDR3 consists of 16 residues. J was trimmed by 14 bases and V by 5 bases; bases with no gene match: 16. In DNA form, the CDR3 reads TGTGCCAGCAGCCCAGGTCGGACTAGCGGGGCCGTGGGGGAGTTCTTC. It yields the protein CASSPGRTSGAVGEFF.

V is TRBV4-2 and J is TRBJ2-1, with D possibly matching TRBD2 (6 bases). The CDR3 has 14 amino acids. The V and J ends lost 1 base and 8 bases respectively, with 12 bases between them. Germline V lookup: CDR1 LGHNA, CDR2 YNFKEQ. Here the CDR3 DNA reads TGTGCCAGCAGCCAAGCGCTAGCGAAGGATGAGCAGTTCTTC. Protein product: CASSQALAKDEQFF.

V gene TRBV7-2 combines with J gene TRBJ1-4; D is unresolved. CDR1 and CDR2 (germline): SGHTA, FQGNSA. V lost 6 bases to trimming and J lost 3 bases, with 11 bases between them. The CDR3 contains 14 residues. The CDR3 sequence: CASRRAGPNEKLFF. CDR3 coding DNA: TGTGCCAGCAGGCGGGCCGGTCCTAATGAAAAACTGTTTTTT.

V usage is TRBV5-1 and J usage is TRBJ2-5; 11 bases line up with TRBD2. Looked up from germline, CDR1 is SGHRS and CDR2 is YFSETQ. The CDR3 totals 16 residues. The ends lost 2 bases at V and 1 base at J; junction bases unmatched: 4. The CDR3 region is CASSLQLAGVQETQYF. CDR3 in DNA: TGCGCCAGCAGCTTACAACTAGCGGGAGTCCAAGAGACCCAGTACTTC.

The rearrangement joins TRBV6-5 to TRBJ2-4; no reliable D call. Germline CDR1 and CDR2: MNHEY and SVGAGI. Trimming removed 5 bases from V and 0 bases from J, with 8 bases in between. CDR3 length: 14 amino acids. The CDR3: CASSQQLAKNIQYF. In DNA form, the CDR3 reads TGTGCCAGCAGTCAACAGTTAGCCAAAAACATTCAGTACTTC.

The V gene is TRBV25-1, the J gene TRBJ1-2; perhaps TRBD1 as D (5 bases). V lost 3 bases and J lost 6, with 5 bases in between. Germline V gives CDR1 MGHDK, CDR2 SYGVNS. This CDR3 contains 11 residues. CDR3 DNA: TGTGCCAGCAGTGACAGGGATGGCTACACCTTC. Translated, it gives CASSDRDGYTF.

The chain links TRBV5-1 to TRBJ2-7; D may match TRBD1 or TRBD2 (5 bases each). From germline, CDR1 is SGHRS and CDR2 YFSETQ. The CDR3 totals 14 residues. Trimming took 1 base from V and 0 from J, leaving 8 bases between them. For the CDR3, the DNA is TGCGCCAGCAGCTTGCCAGGGAGCTCCTACGAGCAGTACTTC. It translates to CASSLPGSSYEQYF.

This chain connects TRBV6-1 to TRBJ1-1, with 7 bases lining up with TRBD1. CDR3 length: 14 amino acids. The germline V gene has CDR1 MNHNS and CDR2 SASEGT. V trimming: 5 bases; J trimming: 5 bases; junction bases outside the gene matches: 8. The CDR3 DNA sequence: TGTGCCAGCAGTTCCAACAGGGGTTATACTGAAGCTTTCTTT. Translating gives CASSSNRGYTEAFF.

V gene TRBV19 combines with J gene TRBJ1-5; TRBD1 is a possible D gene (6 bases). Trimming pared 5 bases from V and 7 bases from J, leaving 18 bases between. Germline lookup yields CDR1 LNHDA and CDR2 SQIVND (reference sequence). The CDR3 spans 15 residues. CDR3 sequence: CASSAYSGASQPQHF. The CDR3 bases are TGTGCCAGTAGTGCCTACTCGGGGGCTAGCCAGCCCCAGCATTTT.

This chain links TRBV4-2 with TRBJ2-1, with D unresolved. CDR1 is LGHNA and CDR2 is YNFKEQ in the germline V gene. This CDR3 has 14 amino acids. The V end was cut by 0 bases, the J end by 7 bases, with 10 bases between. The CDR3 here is CASSQDSRGNEQFF. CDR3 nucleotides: TGTGCCAGCAGCCAAGACAGCCGCGGAAATGAGCAGTTCTTC.

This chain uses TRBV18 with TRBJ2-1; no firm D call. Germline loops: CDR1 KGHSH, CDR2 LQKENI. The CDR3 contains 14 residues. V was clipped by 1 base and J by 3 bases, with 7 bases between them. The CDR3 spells CASSPQGYYNEQFF. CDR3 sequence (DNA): TGTGCCAGCTCACCACAGGGATACTACAATGAGCAGTTCTTC. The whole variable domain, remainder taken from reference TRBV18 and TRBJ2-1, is NAGVMQNPRHLVRRRGQEARLRCSPMKGHSHVYWYRQLPEEGLKFMVYLQKENIIDESGMPKERFSAEFPKEGPSILRIQQVVRGDSAAYFCASSPQGYYNEQFFGPGTRLTVL.